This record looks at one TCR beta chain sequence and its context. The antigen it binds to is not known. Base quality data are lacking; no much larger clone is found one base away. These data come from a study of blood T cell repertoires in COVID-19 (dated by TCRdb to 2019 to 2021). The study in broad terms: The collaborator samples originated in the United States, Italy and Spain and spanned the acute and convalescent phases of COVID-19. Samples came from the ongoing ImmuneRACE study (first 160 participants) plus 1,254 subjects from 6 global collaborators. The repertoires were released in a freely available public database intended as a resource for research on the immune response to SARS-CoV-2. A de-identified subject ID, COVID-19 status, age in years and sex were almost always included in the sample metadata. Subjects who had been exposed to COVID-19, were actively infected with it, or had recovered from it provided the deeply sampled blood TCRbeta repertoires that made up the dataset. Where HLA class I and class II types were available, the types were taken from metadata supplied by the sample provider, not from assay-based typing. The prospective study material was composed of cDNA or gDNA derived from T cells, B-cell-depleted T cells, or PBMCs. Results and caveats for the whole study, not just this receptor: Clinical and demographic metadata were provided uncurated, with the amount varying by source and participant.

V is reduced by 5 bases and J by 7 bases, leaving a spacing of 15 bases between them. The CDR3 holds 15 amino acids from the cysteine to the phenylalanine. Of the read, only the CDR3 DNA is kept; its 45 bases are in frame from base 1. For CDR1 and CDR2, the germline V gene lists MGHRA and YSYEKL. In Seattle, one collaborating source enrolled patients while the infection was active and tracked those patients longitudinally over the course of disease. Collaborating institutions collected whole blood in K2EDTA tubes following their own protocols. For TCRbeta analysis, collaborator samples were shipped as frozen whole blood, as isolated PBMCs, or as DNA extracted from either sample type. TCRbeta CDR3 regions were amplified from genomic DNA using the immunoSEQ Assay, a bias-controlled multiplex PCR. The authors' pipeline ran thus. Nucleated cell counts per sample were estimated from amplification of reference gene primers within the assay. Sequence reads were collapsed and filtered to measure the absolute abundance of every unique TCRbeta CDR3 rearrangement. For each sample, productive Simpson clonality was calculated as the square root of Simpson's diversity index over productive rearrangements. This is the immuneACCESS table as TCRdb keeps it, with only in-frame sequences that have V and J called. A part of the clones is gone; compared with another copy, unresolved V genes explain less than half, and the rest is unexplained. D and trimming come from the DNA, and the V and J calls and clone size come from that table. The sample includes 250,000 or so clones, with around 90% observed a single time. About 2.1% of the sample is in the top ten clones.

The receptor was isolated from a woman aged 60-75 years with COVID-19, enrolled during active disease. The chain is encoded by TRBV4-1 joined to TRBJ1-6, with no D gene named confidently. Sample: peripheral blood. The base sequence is TGCGCCAGCAGCGGAGGCCGGCAGGCGAATTCACCCCTCCACTTT. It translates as CASSGGRQANSPLHF.